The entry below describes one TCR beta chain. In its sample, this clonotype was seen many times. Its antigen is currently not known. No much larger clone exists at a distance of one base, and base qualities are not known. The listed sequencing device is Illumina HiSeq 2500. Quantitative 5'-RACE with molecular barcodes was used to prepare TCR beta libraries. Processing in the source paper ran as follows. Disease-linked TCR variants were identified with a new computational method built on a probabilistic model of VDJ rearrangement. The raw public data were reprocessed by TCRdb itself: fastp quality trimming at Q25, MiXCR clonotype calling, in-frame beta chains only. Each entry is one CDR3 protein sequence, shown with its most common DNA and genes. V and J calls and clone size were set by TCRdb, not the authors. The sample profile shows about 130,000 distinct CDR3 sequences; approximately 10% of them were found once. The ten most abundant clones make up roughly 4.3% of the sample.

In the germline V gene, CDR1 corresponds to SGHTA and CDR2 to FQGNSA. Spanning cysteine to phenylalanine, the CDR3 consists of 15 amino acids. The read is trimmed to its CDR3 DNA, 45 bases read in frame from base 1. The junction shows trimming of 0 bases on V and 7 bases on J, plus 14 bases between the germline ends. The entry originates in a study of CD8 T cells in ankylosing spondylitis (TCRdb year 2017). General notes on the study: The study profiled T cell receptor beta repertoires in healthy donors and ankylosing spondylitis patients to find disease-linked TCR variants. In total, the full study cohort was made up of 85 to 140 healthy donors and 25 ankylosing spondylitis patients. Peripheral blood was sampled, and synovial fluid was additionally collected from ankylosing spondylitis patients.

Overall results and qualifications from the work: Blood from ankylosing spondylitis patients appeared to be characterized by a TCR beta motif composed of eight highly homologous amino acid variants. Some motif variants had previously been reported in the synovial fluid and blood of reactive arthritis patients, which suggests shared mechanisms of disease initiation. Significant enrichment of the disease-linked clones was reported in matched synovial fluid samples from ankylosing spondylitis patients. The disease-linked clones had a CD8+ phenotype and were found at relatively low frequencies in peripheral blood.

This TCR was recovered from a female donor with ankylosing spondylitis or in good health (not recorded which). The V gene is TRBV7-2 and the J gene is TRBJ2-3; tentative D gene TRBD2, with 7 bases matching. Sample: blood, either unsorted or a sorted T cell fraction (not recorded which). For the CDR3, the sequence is CASSLAGGPSYTQYF. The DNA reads TGTGCCAGCAGCTTAGCGGGGGGGCCCTCGTATACGCAGTATTTT.